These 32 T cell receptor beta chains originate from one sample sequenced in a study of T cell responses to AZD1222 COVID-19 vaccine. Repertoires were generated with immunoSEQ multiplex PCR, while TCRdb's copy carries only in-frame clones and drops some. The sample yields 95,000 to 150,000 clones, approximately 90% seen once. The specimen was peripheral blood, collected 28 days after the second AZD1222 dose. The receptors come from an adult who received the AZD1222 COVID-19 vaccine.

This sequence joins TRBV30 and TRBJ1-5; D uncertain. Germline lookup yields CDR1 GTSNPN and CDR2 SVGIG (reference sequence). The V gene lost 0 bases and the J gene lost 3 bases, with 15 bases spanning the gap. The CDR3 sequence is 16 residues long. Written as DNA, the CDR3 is TGTGCCTGGAGTGTTTCGGGCGGAACGAACAATCAGCCCCAGCATTTT. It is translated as CAWSVSGGTNNQPQHF.

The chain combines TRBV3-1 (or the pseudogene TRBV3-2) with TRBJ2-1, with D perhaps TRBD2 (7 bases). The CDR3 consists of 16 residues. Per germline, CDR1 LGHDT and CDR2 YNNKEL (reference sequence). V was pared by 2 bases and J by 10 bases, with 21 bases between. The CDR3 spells CASSQKRTGRGAEQFF. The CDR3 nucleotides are TGTGCCAGCAGCCAAAAGAGAACAGGGAGGGGCGCGGAGCAGTTCTTC.

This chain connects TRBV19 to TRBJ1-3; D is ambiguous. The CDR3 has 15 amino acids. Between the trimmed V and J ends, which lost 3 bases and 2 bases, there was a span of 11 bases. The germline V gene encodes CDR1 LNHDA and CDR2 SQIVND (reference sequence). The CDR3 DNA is TGTGCCAGTAGTATCGGGGAAACAACTGGAAACACCATATATTTT. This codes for CASSIGETTGNTIYF.

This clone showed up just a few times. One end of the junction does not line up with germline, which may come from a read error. CDR3 sequence reads: CASSPAGGGISDEQYF. The CDR3 nucleotides read TGTGCCAGCAGCCCAGCGGGTGGGGGCATCTCCGACGAGCAGTACTTC. This sequence joins TRBV7-3 and TRBJ2-7, with D perhaps TRBD1 or TRBD2 (6 bases each). The germline V gene encodes CDR1 SGHTA and CDR2 FQGTGA. CDR3 length: 16 residues.

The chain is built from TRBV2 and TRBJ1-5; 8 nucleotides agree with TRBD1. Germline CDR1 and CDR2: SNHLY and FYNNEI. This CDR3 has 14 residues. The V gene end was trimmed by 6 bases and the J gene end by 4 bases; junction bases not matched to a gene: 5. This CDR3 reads CASSEGQVNQPQHF. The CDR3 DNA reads TGTGCCAGCAGCGAGGGACAGGTTAATCAGCCCCAGCATTTT. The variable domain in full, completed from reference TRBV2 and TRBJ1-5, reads EPEVTQTPSHQVTQMGQEVILRCVPISNHLYFYWYRQILGQKVEFLVSFYNNEISEKSEIFDDQFSVERPDGSNFTLKIRSTKLEDSAMYFCASSEGQVNQPQHFGDGTRLSIL.

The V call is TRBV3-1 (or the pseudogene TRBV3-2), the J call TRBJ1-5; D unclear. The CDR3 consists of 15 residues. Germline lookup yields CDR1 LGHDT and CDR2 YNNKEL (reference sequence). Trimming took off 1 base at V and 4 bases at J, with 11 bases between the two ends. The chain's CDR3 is CASSQGVGGNQPQHF. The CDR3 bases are TGTGCCAGCAGCCAAGGGGTTGGTGGGAATCAGCCCCAGCATTTT.

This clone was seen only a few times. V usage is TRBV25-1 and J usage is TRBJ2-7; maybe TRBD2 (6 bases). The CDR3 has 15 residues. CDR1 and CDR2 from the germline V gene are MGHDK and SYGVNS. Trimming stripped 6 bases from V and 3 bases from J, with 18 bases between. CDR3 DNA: TGTGCCAGCAGCACGGATTTGCGGGGCCGCTACGAGCAGTACTTC. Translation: CASSTDLRGRYEQYF.

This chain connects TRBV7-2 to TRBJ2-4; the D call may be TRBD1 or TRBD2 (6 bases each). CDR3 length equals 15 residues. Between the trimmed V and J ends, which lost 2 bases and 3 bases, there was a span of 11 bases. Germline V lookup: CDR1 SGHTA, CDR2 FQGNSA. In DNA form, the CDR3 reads TGTGCCAGCAGCTTAAGGGGGACTGTCAAAAACATTCAGTACTTC. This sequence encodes CASSLRGTVKNIQYF.

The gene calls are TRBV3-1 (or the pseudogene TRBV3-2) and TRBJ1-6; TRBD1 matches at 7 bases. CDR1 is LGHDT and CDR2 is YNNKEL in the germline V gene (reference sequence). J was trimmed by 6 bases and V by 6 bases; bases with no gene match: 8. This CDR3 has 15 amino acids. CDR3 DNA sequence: TGTGCCAGCAGGCGACAGGGACCAACTAATTCACCCCTCCACTTT. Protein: CASRRQGPTNSPLHF.

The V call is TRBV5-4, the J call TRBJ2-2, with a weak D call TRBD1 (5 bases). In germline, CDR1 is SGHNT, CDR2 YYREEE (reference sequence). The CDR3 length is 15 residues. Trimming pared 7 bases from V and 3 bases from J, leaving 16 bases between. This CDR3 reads CASAPPGAYTGELFF. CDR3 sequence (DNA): TGTGCCAGCGCACCCCCTGGGGCGTACACCGGGGAGCTGTTTTTT.

CDR3 sequence (DNA): TGTGCCACCAGGGGTAGGGGGAACTATGGCTACACCTTC. This gives the protein CATRGRGNYGYTF. The chain joins TRBV2 to TRBJ1-2; a weak D match, TRBD1 (6 bases). The CDR3 has 13 amino acids. In germline, CDR1 is SNHLY, CDR2 FYNNEI. Trimming took off 10 bases at V and 2 bases at J, with 14 bases between the two ends. Full variable domain (missing parts from reference TRBV2 and TRBJ1-2): EPEVTQTPSHQVTQMGQEVILRCVPISNHLYFYWYRQILGQKVEFLVSFYNNEISEKSEIFDDQFSVERPDGSNFTLKIRSTKLEDSAMYFCATRGRGNYGYTFGSGTRLTVV.

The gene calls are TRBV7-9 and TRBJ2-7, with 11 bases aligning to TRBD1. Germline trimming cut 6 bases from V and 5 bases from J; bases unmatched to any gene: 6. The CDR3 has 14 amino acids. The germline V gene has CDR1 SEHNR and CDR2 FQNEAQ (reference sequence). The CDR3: CASSKGQGANEQYF. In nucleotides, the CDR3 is TGTGCCAGCAGTAAAGGACAGGGGGCGAACGAGCAGTACTTC.

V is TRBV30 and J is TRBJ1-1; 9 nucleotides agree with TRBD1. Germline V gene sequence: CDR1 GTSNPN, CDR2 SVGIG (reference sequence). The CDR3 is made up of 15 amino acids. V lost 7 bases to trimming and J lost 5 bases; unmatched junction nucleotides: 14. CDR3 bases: TGTGCCTTAGAGGGACAGGGTATAGGGGGGACTGAAGCTTTCTTT. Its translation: CALEGQGIGGTEAFF.

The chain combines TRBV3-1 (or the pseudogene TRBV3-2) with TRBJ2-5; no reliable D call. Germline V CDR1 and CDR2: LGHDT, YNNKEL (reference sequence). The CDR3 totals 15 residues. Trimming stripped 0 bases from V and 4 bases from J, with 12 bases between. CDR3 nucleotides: TGTGCCAGCAGCCAAGATCGTCCGGGTGGAGAGACCCAGTACTTC. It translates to CASSQDRPGGETQYF.

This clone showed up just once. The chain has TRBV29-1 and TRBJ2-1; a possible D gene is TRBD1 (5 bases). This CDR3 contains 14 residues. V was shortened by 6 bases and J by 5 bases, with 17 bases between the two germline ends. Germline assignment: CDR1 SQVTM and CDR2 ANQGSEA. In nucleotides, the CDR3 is TGCAGCGTCCTGAAACCCCGACAGAACAATGAGCAGTTCTTC. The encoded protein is CSVLKPRQNNEQFF.

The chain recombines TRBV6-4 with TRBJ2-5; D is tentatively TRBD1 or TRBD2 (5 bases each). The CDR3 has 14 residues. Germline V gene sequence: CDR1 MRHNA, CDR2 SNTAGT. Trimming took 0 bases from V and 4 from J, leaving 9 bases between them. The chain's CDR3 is CASSDSRGVETQYF. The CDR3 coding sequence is TGTGCCAGCAGTGACTCACGAGGGGTAGAGACCCAGTACTTC.

CDR3 sequence (DNA): TGCGCCAGCAGCCCGGACCTGGTTGGCTACACCTTC. Amino acid sequence: CASSPDLVGYTF. The chain joins TRBV5-1 to TRBJ1-2; no firm D call. The CDR3 sequence is 12 residues long. V lost 4 bases and J lost 7, with 11 bases in between. Germline V gene lookup returns CDR1 SGHRS and CDR2 YFSETQ.

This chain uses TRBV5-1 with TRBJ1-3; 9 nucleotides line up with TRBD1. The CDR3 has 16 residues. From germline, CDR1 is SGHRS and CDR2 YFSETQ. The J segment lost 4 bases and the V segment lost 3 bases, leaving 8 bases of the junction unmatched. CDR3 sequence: CASSWTGTGYGNTIYF. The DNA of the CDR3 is TGCGCCAGCAGCTGGACCGGGACAGGGTACGGAAACACCATATATTTT.

The CDR3 DNA reads as TGTGCCAGCAGTTGGGGTCGGACGATCGTTTATTCCGGGGAGCTGTTTTTT. It encodes CASSWGRTIVYSGELFF. This sequence joins TRBV28 and TRBJ2-2, with D uncertain. V shed 4 bases and J shed 6 bases, with 21 bases lying between them. The CDR3 length is 17 residues. Germline V CDR1 and CDR2: MDHEN, SYDVKM. The variable domain in full, with the rest retrieved from reference TRBV28 and TRBJ2-2, is DVKVTQSSRYLVKRTGEKVFLECVQDMDHENMFWYRQDPGLGLRLIYFSYDVKMKEKGDIPEGYSVSREKKERFSLILESASTNQTSMYLCASSWGRTIVYSGELFFGEGSRLTVL.

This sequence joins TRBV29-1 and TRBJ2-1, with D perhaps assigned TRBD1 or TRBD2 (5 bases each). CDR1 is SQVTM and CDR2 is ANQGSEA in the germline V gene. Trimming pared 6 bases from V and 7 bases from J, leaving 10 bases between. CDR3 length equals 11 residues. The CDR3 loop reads CSVRGPNEQFF. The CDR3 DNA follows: TGCAGCGTGAGGGGACCGAATGAGCAGTTCTTC.

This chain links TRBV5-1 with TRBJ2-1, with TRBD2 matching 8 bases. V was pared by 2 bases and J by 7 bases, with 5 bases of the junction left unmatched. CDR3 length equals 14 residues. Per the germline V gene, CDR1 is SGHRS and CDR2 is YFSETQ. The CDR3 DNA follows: TGCGCCAGCAGCTTTGCGGGGGGTGCGAATGAGCAGTTCTTC. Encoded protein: CASSFAGGANEQFF.

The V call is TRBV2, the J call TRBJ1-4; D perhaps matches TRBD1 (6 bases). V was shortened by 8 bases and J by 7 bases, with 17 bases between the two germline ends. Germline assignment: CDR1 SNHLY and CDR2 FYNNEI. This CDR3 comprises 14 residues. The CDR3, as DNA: TGTGCCAGCCGAGTCCAGGGGCGAAGTGAAAAACTGTTTTTT. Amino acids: CASRVQGRSEKLFF.

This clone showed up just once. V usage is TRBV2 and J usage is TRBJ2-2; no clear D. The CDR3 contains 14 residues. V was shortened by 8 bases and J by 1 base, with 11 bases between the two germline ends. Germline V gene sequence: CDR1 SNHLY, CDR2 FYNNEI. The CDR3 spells CASRTPGNTGELFF. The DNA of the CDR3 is TGTGCCAGCCGCACCCCAGGGAACACCGGGGAGCTGTTTTTT.

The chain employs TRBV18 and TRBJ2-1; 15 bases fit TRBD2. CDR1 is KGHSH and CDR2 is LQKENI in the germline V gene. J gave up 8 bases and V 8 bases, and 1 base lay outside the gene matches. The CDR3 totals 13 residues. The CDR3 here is CASRTSGGDEQFF. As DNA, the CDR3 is TGTGCCAGCCGGACTAGCGGGGGGGATGAGCAGTTCTTC.

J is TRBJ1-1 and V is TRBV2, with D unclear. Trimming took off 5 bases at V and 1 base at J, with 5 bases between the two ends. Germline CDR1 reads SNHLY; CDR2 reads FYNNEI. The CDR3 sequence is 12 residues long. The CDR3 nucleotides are TGTGCCAGCAGTCGCAAGAACACTGAAGCTTTCTTT. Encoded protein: CASSRKNTEAFF.

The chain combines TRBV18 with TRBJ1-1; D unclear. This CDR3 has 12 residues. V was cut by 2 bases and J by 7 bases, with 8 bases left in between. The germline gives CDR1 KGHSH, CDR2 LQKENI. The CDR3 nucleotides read TGTGCCAGCTCACCAACCCAGATTGAAGCTTTCTTT. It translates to CASSPTQIEAFF.

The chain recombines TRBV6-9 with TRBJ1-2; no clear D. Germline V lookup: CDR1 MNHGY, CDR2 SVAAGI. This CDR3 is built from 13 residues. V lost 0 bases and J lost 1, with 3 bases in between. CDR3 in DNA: TGTGCCAGCAGTTATTCTTTTAACTATGGCTACACCTTC. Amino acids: CASSYSFNYGYTF.

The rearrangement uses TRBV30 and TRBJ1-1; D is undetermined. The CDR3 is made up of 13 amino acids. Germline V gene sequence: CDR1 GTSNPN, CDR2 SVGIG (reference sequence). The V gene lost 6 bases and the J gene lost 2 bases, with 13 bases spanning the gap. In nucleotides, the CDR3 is TGTGCCTGCGCTCTTACAGTTAACACTGAAGCTTTCTTT. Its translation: CACALTVNTEAFF.

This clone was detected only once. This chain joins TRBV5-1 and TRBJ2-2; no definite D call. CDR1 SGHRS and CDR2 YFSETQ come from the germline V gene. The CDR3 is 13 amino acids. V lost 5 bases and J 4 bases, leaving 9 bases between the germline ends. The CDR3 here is CASRDDVTGELFF. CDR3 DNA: TGCGCCAGCAGGGACGATGTCACCGGGGAGCTGTTTTTT. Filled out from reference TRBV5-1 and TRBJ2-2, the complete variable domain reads KAGVTQTPRYLIKTRGQQVTLSCSPISGHRSVSWYQQTPGQGLQFLFEYFSETQRNKGNFPGRFSGRQFSNSRSEMNVSTLELGDSALYLCASRDDVTGELFFGEGSRLTVL.

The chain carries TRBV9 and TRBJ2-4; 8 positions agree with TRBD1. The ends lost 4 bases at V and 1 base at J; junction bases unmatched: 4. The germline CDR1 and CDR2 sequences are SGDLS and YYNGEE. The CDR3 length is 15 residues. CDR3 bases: TGTGCCAGCAGCCCGGGACAGGTTGCCAAAAACATTCAGTACTTC. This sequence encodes CASSPGQVAKNIQYF.

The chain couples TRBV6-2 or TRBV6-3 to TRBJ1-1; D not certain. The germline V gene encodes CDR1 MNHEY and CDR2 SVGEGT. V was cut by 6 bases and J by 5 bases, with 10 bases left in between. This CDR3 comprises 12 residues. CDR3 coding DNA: TGTGCCAGCAGCCCTACGGGAACTGAAGCTTTCTTT. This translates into CASSPTGTEAFF.

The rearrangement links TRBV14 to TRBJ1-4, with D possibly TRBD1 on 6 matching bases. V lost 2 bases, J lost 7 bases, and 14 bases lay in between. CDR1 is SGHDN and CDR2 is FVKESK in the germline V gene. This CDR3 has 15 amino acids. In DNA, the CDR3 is TGTGCCAGCAGCCAAAAACAGGGAGCGGGTGAAAAACTGTTTTTT. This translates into CASSQKQGAGEKLFF.